This T cell receptor beta chain was profiled in a study of T cells after yellow fever vaccination. This clonotype was recorded at least ten times. Its antigen is undetermined. The germline CDR1 and CDR2 sequences are LGHNA and YSLEER. J gave up 7 bases and V 2 bases, and 12 bases lay outside the gene matches. This CDR3 is 18 amino acids long. Study-level points and caveats: Secondary responses were weaker yet peaked faster, day 5 versus 15.

Researchers made TCR cDNA using 5'RACE template switching, and this step added a universal primer site and UMIs. TCRdb independently ran MiXCR on the 5' RACE reads; one entry per CDR3 protein. The table shows some 110,000 distinct CDR3 sequences, with 7.2% occurring only once. This TCR was recovered from a man younger than 35 who received the YFV17D yellow fever vaccine. Source: CD4+ T cells sorted from PBMCs, taken around 45 days after the first yellow fever vaccination. This chain connects TRBV4-3 to TRBJ2-2; 11 nucleotides agree with TRBD2. CDR3 residues: CASSQITGTSGGGGELFF. The CDR3 DNA reads TGCGCCAGCAGCCAAATTACTGGGACTAGCGGCGGTGGCGGGGAGCTGTTTTTT.